This TCR beta chain was profiled in a study of blood T cells in healthy people across ages. A remark on this clonotype: Just one base apart from a much larger clone, this may be a read error.

Germline lookup yields CDR1 MNHEY and CDR2 SMNVEV (reference sequence). Trimming shortened V by 10 bases and J by 6 bases, and 13 bases separated the two germline ends. CDR3 length equals 11 residues. Then a second PCR, running about 7 to 11 cycles, was carried out with a sample-barcoded 5' primer and a J-beta primer mix. Via MiXCR, TCRdb re-called the 5' RACE reads, giving one row per CDR3 protein. Among 1.4 million or so distinct CDR3 sequences listed, approximately 42% were seen once. The receptor was derived from a woman younger than 35 in good health. Input material: blood. V and J are TRBV27 and TRBJ2-7; D remains unclear. CDR3 nucleotide sequence: TGTGCCAACAGCTCAGGCGGCGAGCAGTACTTC. Translated: CANSSGGEQYF.